The T cell receptor beta chain described here comes from a study of blood T cell repertoires in COVID-19. Study details: Nucleic acid was either cDNA or gDNA, and it came from T cells, B-cell-depleted T cells, or PBMCs.

This CDR3 is built from 15 residues. Trimming removed 3 bases from V and 3 bases from J, with 12 bases in between. CDR1 is LGHNT and CDR2 is FRNRAP in the germline V gene. The table came from immunoSEQ multiplex PCR; TCRdb's copy has only in-frame clones and leaves some out. The sample comprises more than 300,000 clones, approximately 89% of which are singletons, and more than 3% rests with the top ten. The sequencing sample was made of peripheral blood. V usage is TRBV12-5 and J usage is TRBJ1-3; TRBD1 is a possible D gene (5 bases). The TCR comes from a woman in her late teens or twenties who had recovered from COVID-19. The CDR3 nucleotides are TGTGCTAGTGGTTTAATAGGGGAGGGTGGAAACACCATATATTTT. It yields the protein CASGLIGEGGNTIYF.